This TCR beta chain was captured by sequencing in a study of blood T cell repertoires in COVID-19 (dated by TCRdb to between 2020 and 2021). As for the study more broadly: Samples from collaborators originated in the United States, Italy and Spain and spanned both the acute and convalescent phases of COVID-19. The repertoires were released in a freely available public database intended as a resource for research on the immune response to SARS-CoV-2. The dataset comprised deeply sampled blood TCRbeta repertoires from subjects exposed to, actively infected with, or recovered from COVID-19. HLA class I and class II types, where available, came from metadata supplied by the sample provider rather than from assay-based typing. Nearly every sample came with metadata listing a de-identified subject ID, COVID-19 status, age in years and sex. The samples were drawn from the first 160 participants of the ongoing ImmuneRACE study and from 950 to 1,500 subjects provided by 6 global collaborators. The prospective study material was composed of cDNA or gDNA derived from T cells, B-cell-depleted T cells, or PBMCs.

The paper's findings and limits, for the study overall: How much clinical and demographic metadata was included differed by source and by participant, and the metadata was provided uncurated.

The immunoSEQ Assay, a bias-controlled multiplex PCR, was used to amplify TCRbeta CDR3 regions from genomic DNA. The study's processing was this. The number of nucleated cells in each sample was estimated from the amplification of reference gene primers within the assay. Sequence reads were collapsed and filtered to measure the absolute abundance of every unique TCRbeta CDR3 rearrangement. For each sample, productive Simpson clonality was calculated as the square root of Simpson's diversity index over productive rearrangements. The immuneACCESS repertoire file appears here via TCRdb, limited to in-frame rearrangements. These files lack a portion of the clones; in checked studies, under half of the deficit traces to unresolved V genes, and the cause of the others is not known. The DNA gave D and trimming, while V, J and clone size come from that table. This sample holds under 200,000 clones; about nine tenths were observed only once. About 3.5% of the sample rests with the top ten.

The collaborating institutions used their own protocols to collect whole blood in K2EDTA tubes. For TCRbeta analysis, collaborators shipped samples in one of three forms: frozen whole blood, isolated PBMCs, or DNA extracted from either of those sample types. Trimming leaves V shorter by 6 bases and J shorter by 5 bases, with the junction holding 3 bases beyond the gene matches. Based on the germline V gene, the CDR1 and CDR2 sequences are SGHDT and YYEEEE. The CDR3 holds 12 amino acids from the cysteine to the phenylalanine. Only the CDR3 portion is preserved as DNA: 36 bases, with reading frame beginning at the first base. Worth noting for this clone: This receptor's antigen is unknown. No base qualities exist here, and no much larger clone lies one base off it.

This clonotype originated in a man between 65 and 85 years old with acute or convalescent COVID-19. The V gene is TRBV5-6 and the J gene is TRBJ2-5, with 8 central nucleotides matching TRBD2. Sample: peripheral blood. For the CDR3, the sequence is CASTGGVETQYF. The base sequence is TGTGCCAGCACCGGGGGGGTCGAGACCCAGTACTTC.